Reported below is one T cell receptor (beta chain). This record comes from a study of blood T cell repertoires in COVID-19. The table came from immunoSEQ multiplex PCR; TCRdb's copy has only in-frame clones and leaves some out. Altogether over 250,000 clones are present, roughly 86% being singletons, with the ten largest covering roughly 1.9%. CDR1 is KGHSH and CDR2 is LQKENI in the germline V gene. CDR3 length: 17 amino acids. After removal of 3 bases from V and 1 base from J, the junction contained 8 bases not matched to a gene. Sequencing used PBMCs or T cells enriched from blood (not recorded which). The rearrangement joins TRBV18 to TRBJ2-5, with 10 bases fitting TRBD2. The TCR comes from a woman aged 60-70 years who had recovered from COVID-19. CDR3 region: CASSPRGLAGAQETQYF. The CDR3 coding sequence is TGTGCCAGCTCACCTAGGGGCCTAGCGGGAGCCCAAGAGACCCAGTACTTC.